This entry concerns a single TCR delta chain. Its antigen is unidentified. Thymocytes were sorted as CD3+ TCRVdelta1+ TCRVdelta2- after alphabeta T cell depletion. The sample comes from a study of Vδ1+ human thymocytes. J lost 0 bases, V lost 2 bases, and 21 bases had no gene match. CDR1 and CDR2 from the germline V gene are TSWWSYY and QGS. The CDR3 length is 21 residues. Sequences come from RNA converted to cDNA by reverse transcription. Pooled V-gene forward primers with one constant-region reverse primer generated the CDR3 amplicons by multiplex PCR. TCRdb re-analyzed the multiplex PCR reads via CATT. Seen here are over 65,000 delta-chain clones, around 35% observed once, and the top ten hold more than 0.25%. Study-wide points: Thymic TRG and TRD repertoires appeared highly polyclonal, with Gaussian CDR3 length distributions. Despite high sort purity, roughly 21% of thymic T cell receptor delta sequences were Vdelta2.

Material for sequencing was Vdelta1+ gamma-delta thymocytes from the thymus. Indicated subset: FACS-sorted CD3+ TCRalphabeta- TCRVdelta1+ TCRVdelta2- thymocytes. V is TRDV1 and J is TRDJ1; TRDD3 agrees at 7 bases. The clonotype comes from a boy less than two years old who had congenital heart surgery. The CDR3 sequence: CALGEVVFAWGSPNDTDKLIF. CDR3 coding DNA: TGTGCTCTTGGGGAAGTGGTATTCGCCTGGGGGTCACCCAACGACACCGATAAACTCATCTTT.